This record covers a single T cell receptor beta chain. Antigen specificity is unknown. This record comes from a study of cytomegalovirus exposure and HLA in healthy donors. Study findings and constraints: One later analysis reportedly identified an Asian-associated ancestry cluster that showed fewer N-insertions than the roughly 640-donor mean.

With 60 Vbeta and 13 Jbeta primers, the PCR was carried out. Repertoires were generated with immunoSEQ multiplex PCR, while TCRdb's copy carries only in-frame clones and drops some. This table lists some 110,000 clones. Trimming cost V 4 bases and J 4 bases; bases outside gene matches: 5. The CDR3 has 14 residues. The germline CDR1 and CDR2 sequences are SGHTA and FQGTGA. The chain carries TRBV7-3 and TRBJ2-5; 8 bases are shared with TRBD2. Sequenced material: PBMCs. This clonotype was sampled from a man aged 25 to 40 in good health and CMV-seronegative. CDR3 nucleotides: TGTGCCAGCAGCTCTGCGGGGGGAGGAGAGACCCAGTACTTC. Its protein product is CASSSAGGGETQYF. The full variable domain, its missing parts supplied by reference TRBV7-3 and TRBJ2-5, is GAGVSQTPSNKVTEKGKYVELRCDPISGHTALYWYRQSLGQGPEFLIYFQGTGAADDSGLPNDRFFAVRPEGSVSTLKIQRTERGDSAVYLCASSSAGGGETQYFGPGTRLLVL.